The present entry profiles one TCR beta chain with its context. This PCR relied on a set of 60 Vbeta primers and 13 Jbeta primers. Profiling relied on immunoSEQ multiplex PCR, and the TCRdb table lists in-frame clones only, not all of them. The table shows 95,000 to 150,000 clones, with around 76% occurring only once. The CDR3 extends over 17 amino acids. V lost 4 bases to trimming and J lost 0 bases; unmatched junction nucleotides: 8. CDR1 and CDR2 (germline): SGHTA, FQGTGA. The source of the sample is a study of cytomegalovirus exposure and HLA in healthy donors. This clonotype was sampled from a man aged 60 to 69 in good health and CMV-seropositive. The material sequenced was PBMCs. The chain joins TRBV7-3 to TRBJ2-2; 7 bases align to TRBD1. The CDR3 coding sequence is TGTGCCAGCAGCTCAGGACCGGGACAGACGAACACCGGGGAGCTGTTTTTT. It codes for CASSSGPGQTNTGELFF. Full variable domain (rest looked up from reference TRBV7-3 and TRBJ2-2): GAGVSQTPSNKVTEKGKYVELRCDPISGHTALYWYRQSLGQGPEFLIYFQGTGAADDSGLPNDRFFAVRPEGSVSTLKIQRTERGDSAVYLCASSSGPGQTNTGELFFGEGSRLTVL.